This T cell receptor (beta chain) was observed in a study of CD8+CD57+ T cells in acquired aplastic anemia. Across the whole study: CD4+ and CD8+ cells, once sorted, gave DNA averaging approximately 3 ug.

V dropped 4 bases and J dropped 3; count of bases not matched to a gene: 4. The germline gives CDR1 SGHNT, CDR2 YYREEE (reference sequence). CDR3 size: 14 residues. About this clonotype: The antigen is not known.

According to the study, genomic DNA was the template for TCR beta VDJ and CDR3 profiling. TCRdb re-analysed the reads in MiXCR, keeping a single row per CDR3 protein. The data contain 400,000 to 600,000 distinct CDR3 sequences, around 30% of them singletons. Study findings and constraints: Comparison of patients with controls identified almost 30 shared CD8+ CDR3 sequences. No significant patient-versus-control difference appeared in CD8+ Simpson's diversity.

CD8+CD57+ cell expansion, shown by flow cytometry, had occurred in the patients selected for sequencing. Patients had received no therapy at the time of blood sampling. Source material: sorted CD4+, CD8+, or CD8+CD57+ T cells (not recorded which) from PBMCs. The receptor comes from a human donor with aplastic anemia. This chain uses TRBV5-4 with TRBJ2-4; 7 bases agree with TRBD1. CDR3 sequence (DNA): TGTGCCAGCAGCCCTAGGGACAGCAAAAACATTCAGTACTTC. Translation gives CASSPRDSKNIQYF.